The next 32 T cell receptor beta chains were all read from a single sample in a study of T cell repertoires in cytomegalovirus infection. A single record per CDR3 protein comes from TCRdb applying MiXCR to the reads. The data hold approximately 1,000,000 distinct CDR3 sequences, with approximately 31% observed a single time. Their specific antigens are unknown. This sample comprised cultured CD8+ T cells from PBMCs, obtained from culture after CMV antigen stimulation. Receptors originate from a human donor in good health (CMV status not recorded). Some clones in this sample may be carry-over from other donors' samples.

The genes are TRBV7-9 and TRBJ2-3, with D possibly being TRBD1 (5 bases). CDR3 length: 15 residues. Germline V CDR1 and CDR2: SEHNR, FQNEAQ (reference sequence). Trimming left V 5 bases short and J 2 bases short, with 14 bases between. The CDR3 nucleotides are TGTGCCAGCAGCCCGACAGAGCCAAACACAGATACGCAGTATTTT. This gives the protein CASSPTEPNTDTQYF.

This clonotype was detected many times. The chain couples TRBV7-2 to TRBJ2-2; D is undetermined. Trimming stripped 8 bases from V and 4 bases from J, with 5 bases between. CDR1 and CDR2 from the germline V gene are SGHTA and FQGNSA. CDR3 size: 11 residues. This chain's CDR3 is CASPITGELFF. In DNA form, the CDR3 reads TGTGCCAGCCCTATCACCGGGGAGCTGTTTTTT. Complete variable domain (other parts from reference TRBV7-2 and TRBJ2-2): GAGVSQSPSNKVTEKGKDVELRCDPISGHTALYWYRQSLGQGLEFLIYFQGNSAPDKSGLPSDRFSAERTGGSVSTLTIQRTQQEDSAVYLCASPITGELFFGEGSRLTVL.

This clonotype was counted many times. This sequence joins TRBV7-2 and TRBJ2-5; D possibly matches TRBD1 or TRBD2 (5 bases each). The CDR3 is 16 residues long. Germline V gene data show CDR1 as SGHTA and CDR2 as FQGNSA. V was pared by 5 bases and J by 2 bases, with 18 bases between. The CDR3 loop is CASSPGASLYQETQYF. Here the CDR3 DNA reads TGTGCCAGCAGCCCCGGGGCTAGTTTGTATCAAGAGACCCAGTACTTC.

The genes are TRBV5-3 and TRBJ2-1; 15 bases match TRBD2. TRBV5-3 counts as an open reading frame of uncertain function. Unmatched junction bases numbered 12, after V lost 8 bases and J lost 0 bases. CDR3 length equals 19 residues. The CDR3 bases are TGTGCCAGCAGCCCGGGACTAGCGGGGGGCCCAAGCTCCTACAATGAGCAGTTCTTC. Translating it yields CASSPGLAGGPSSYNEQFF.

This clonotype was detected a few times. The J gene is TRBJ2-1, the V gene TRBV12-3 or TRBV12-4; D is uncertain. Trimming stripped 2 bases from V and 10 bases from J, with 12 bases between. CDR3 length: 13 amino acids. DNA of the CDR3: TGTGCCAGCAGTTTATCTCCTTTGGAGGAGCAGTTCTTC. Its protein is CASSLSPLEEQFF.

There are a few counts of this clonotype. This sequence joins TRBV6-6 and TRBJ2-7; D remains ambiguous. V dropped 6 bases and J dropped 4 bases, with 13 bases sitting between them. The CDR3 covers 13 residues. Per the germline V gene, CDR1 is MNHNY and CDR2 is SVGAGI (reference sequence). In DNA form, the CDR3 reads TGTGCCAGCAGCACCGACGGCTTTTACGAGCAGTACTTC. Protein: CASSTDGFYEQYF.

The V call is TRBV7-9, the J call TRBJ1-2; D not certain. The V gene's germline CDR1 is SEHNR and CDR2 FQNEAQ (reference sequence). The germline V and J ends were trimmed by 5 bases and 7 bases, with 17 bases remaining between them. The CDR3 runs to 14 residues. CDR3 bases: TGTGCCAGCAGCCATATCTCGGGAAATCGTGGCTACACCTTC. The encoded protein is CASSHISGNRGYTF.

This clonotype appeared many times. The chain uses TRBV7-9 and TRBJ2-5, with a tentative D call TRBD2 (5 bases). Germline CDR1 SEHNR, CDR2 FQNEAQ (reference sequence). V shed 5 bases and J shed 0 bases, with 16 bases lying between them. The CDR3 is made up of 16 amino acids. The CDR3 bases are TGTGCCAGCAGCCCCCGGGTGGGCGGGTACCAAGAGACCCAGTACTTC. It encodes CASSPRVGGYQETQYF.

V gene TRBV12-5 combines with J gene TRBJ2-4, with 8 bases lining up with TRBD2. The CDR3 is made up of 18 amino acids. Trimming cost V 3 bases and J 3 bases; bases outside gene matches: 13. Germline lookup yields CDR1 LGHNT and CDR2 FRNRAP. The CDR3 loop reads CASGFSTGGGRVKNIQYF. For the CDR3, the DNA is TGTGCTAGTGGTTTCTCGACGGGAGGGGGAAGGGTCAAAAACATTCAGTACTTC.

The CDR3 spells CASSTNAGTGGNGYTF. CDR3 coding DNA: TGTGCCAGCAGCACCAATGCCGGGACAGGGGGAAATGGCTACACCTTC. This chain links TRBV9 with TRBJ1-2, with 11 bases matching TRBD1. This CDR3 spans 16 amino acids. The junction had 11 bases not matched to a gene; V was cut back by 4 bases and J by 6 bases. In germline, CDR1 is SGDLS, CDR2 YYNGEE.

This clonotype was counted a few times. The chain employs TRBV6-5 and TRBJ2-2; no reliable D call. The germline V gene encodes CDR1 MNHEY and CDR2 SVGAGI. V lost 6 bases and J 8 bases, leaving 10 bases between the germline ends. The CDR3 loop spans 12 amino acids. The CDR3 loop reads CASRREPGELFF. The CDR3 nucleotides read TGTGCCAGCAGACGAGAACCGGGGGAGCTGTTTTTT.

This clonotype appeared a few times. The V and J genes are TRBV4-2 and TRBJ2-7; the match to TRBD1 covers 7 bases. Germline V gene data show CDR1 as LGHNA and CDR2 as YNFKEQ. There are 13 residues in the CDR3. With V trimmed by 4 bases and J by 3 bases, 3 bases remained unmatched. CDR3 sequence: CASSRGTDYEQYF. CDR3 in DNA: TGTGCCAGCAGCCGGGGGACAGACTACGAGCAGTACTTC.

This clonotype was observed a handful of times. This rearrangement joins TRBV7-9 to TRBJ1-5; D ambiguous. CDR3 length equals 13 residues. The V end lost 1 base, the J end lost 4 bases, and 5 bases lay between the germline ends. The germline CDR1 and CDR2 sequences are SEHNR and FQNEAQ (reference sequence). The CDR3 region has the DNA TGTGCCAGCAGCTTAGAGTGGAATCAGCCCCAGCATTTT. Its protein product is CASSLEWNQPQHF.

CDR3 amino acids: CASKRTNNGELFF. CDR3 nucleotides: TGTGCCAGCAAGAGAACAAATAACGGGGAGCTGTTTTTT. J is TRBJ2-2 and V is TRBV6-1; D is ambiguous. CDR3 size: 13 residues. V dropped 7 bases and J dropped 7 bases, with 13 bases sitting between them. Germline assignment: CDR1 MNHNS and CDR2 SASEGT.

The table lists this clonotype with a few counts. CDR3 DNA: TGTGCCAGCAGCTCCGGACCGACCCAAGCCCTCTATGGCTACACCTTC. Residues: CASSSGPTQALYGYTF. The rearrangement links TRBV7-9 to TRBJ1-2; D is unresolved. This CDR3 has 16 amino acids. Germline CDR1 reads SEHNR; CDR2 reads FQNEAQ (reference sequence). Trimming removed 4 bases from V and 4 bases from J, with 19 bases in between.

The chain links TRBV6-6 to TRBJ2-2; 7 bases map to TRBD2. V lost 5 bases and J lost 6; bases outside the gene matches: 9. Germline V gives CDR1 MNHNY, CDR2 SVGAGI (reference sequence). There are 15 residues in the CDR3. In DNA, the CDR3 is TGTGCCAGCAGTCCAGAGCGGGGAAAGGCCGGGGAGCTGTTTTTT. Encoded protein: CASSPERGKAGELFF.

This clonotype showed up just a few times. The chain links TRBV19 to TRBJ1-1, with TRBD1 as a possible D gene (6 bases). Trimming took off 0 bases at V and 0 bases at J, with 17 bases between the two ends. Germline V gives CDR1 LNHDA, CDR2 SQIVND (reference sequence). The CDR3 is 18 amino acids. In DNA, the CDR3 is TGTGCCAGTAGTATAGATCTTCGGCCCAGGGGTTTGAACACTGAAGCTTTCTTT. It is translated as CASSIDLRPRGLNTEAFF.

The CDR3 coding sequence is TGCAGTGCTACCCCTGGACAGGACTTTTCTTCACCCCTCCACTTT. This gives the protein CSATPGQDFSSPLHF. J is TRBJ1-6 and V is TRBV20-1, with 7 bases fitting TRBD1. The CDR3 runs to 15 residues. The germline V gene encodes CDR1 DFQATT and CDR2 SNEGSKA (reference sequence). The ends lost 4 bases at V and 9 bases at J; junction bases unmatched: 12.

This clonotype was counted a few times. The rearrangement uses TRBV6-1 and TRBJ2-7; tentatively, D is TRBD1 (5 bases). Trimming pared 4 bases from V and 6 bases from J, leaving 10 bases between. CDR3 size: 12 residues. The germline gives CDR1 MNHNS, CDR2 SASEGT. The CDR3 loop reads CASSVPGPEQYV. CDR3 nucleotides: TGTGCCAGCAGTGTACCAGGGCCCGAGCAGTACGTC.

This clonotype appeared many times. The chain employs TRBV12-3 or TRBV12-4 and TRBJ2-1; TRBD2 agrees at 9 bases. The CDR3 runs 14 residues. V shed 5 bases and J 12 bases; nucleotides not matched to a gene: 11. CDR3 sequence reads: CASSGGGGAGGQFF. Here the CDR3 DNA reads TGTGCCAGCAGTGGCGGGGGGGGCGCGGGAGGGCAGTTCTTC.

Only a few counts were recorded for this clonotype. V and J are TRBV11-2 and TRBJ2-3, with TRBD2 identical over 12 bases. In germline, CDR1 is SGHAT, CDR2 FQNNGV. Unmatched junction bases numbered 12, after V lost 6 bases and J lost 5 bases. The CDR3 contains 17 residues. The CDR3 sequence is CASSRRASGGAGDTQYF. CDR3 bases: TGTGCCAGCAGTCGTAGGGCTAGCGGGGGGGCCGGAGATACGCAGTATTTT. Filled out from reference TRBV11-2 and TRBJ2-3, the complete variable domain reads EAGVAQSPRYKIIEKRQSVAFWCNPISGHATLYWYQQILGQGPKLLIQFQNNGVVDDSQLPKDRFSAERLKGVDSTLKIQPAKLEDSAVYLCASSRRASGGAGDTQYFGPGTRLTVL.

The V call is TRBV7-2, the J call TRBJ2-5; weak D call: TRBD2 (5 bases). Germline loops: CDR1 SGHTA, CDR2 FQGNSA. The CDR3 consists of 13 residues. V lost 4 bases to trimming and J lost 5 bases, with 11 bases between them. The CDR3 reads CASSSPGWETQYF. The CDR3, as DNA: TGTGCCAGCAGCTCACCGGGGTGGGAGACCCAGTACTTC. Looking up the rest from reference TRBV7-2 and TRBJ2-5 gives the full variable domain: GAGVSQSPSNKVTEKGKDVELRCDPISGHTALYWYRQSLGQGLEFLIYFQGNSAPDKSGLPSDRFSAERTGGSVSTLTIQRTQQEDSAVYLCASSSPGWETQYFGPGTRLLVL.

This chain uses TRBV6-1 with TRBJ2-1, with 10 bases identical to TRBD2. The CDR3 extends over 15 amino acids. CDR1 and CDR2 (germline): MNHNS, SASEGT. V trimming: 8 bases; J trimming: 4 bases; junction bases outside the gene matches: 8. The DNA of the CDR3 is TGTGCCAGCCAAACCCCTAGCGGGGGTTACAATGAGCAGTTCTTC. Translated: CASQTPSGGYNEQFF.

This clonotype was counted many times. The rearrangement uses TRBV7-6 and TRBJ2-7; 9 bases match TRBD1. This CDR3 is built from 15 residues. The J segment lost 3 bases and the V segment lost 5 bases, leaving 8 bases of the junction unmatched. Germline V lookup: CDR1 SGHVS, CDR2 FNYEAQ. The CDR3: CASSRTGDAIYEQYF. As DNA, the CDR3 is TGTGCCAGCAGCCGGACAGGGGACGCGATCTACGAGCAGTACTTC.

There are a few counts of this clonotype. The chain is built from TRBV6-5 and TRBJ2-2, with 9 bases aligning to TRBD2. CDR3 length: 15 residues. The V gene end was trimmed by 5 bases and the J gene end by 6 bases; junction bases not matched to a gene: 7. The germline CDR1 and CDR2 sequences are MNHEY and SVGAGI. Here the CDR3 reads CASSATSGTPGELFF. CDR3 DNA: TGTGCCAGCAGTGCGACTAGCGGTACCCCCGGGGAGCTGTTTTTT.

This clonotype was recorded a few times. The rearrangement uses TRBV27 and TRBJ2-1, with D maybe TRBD2 (5 bases). The CDR3 runs to 14 residues. The V end lost 5 bases, the J end lost 0 bases, and 8 bases lay between the germline ends. Germline V CDR1 and CDR2: MNHEY, SMNVEV (reference sequence). The CDR3 DNA reads as TGTGCCAGCAGTGACTATAGCTCCTACAATGAGCAGTTCTTC. Residues: CASSDYSSYNEQFF.

The chain combines TRBV2 with TRBJ1-2, with TRBD1 matching over 11 bases. Germline V gene data show CDR1 as SNHLY and CDR2 as FYNNEI. The CDR3 totals 15 residues. Losses at the gene ends were 6 bases for V and 8 bases for J; bases not matched to a gene: 11. CDR3 coding DNA: TGTGCCAGCAGACCCGGACAGGGGGCGGCGGGAGGCTACACCTTC. Its protein product is CASRPGQGAAGGYTF.

The chain combines TRBV4-3 with TRBJ1-5; 8 positions agree with TRBD1. This CDR3 contains 18 residues. Germline V gives CDR1 LGHNA, CDR2 YSLEER. With V trimmed by 0 bases and J by 2 bases, 9 bases remained unmatched. CDR3 sequence: CASSQDGQGYLGNQPQHF. For the CDR3, the DNA is TGCGCCAGCAGCCAAGACGGACAGGGATACTTAGGCAATCAGCCCCAGCATTTT.

This clonotype occurred a few times. The V call is TRBV6-2 or TRBV6-3, the J call TRBJ1-5; tentative D call: TRBD1 (6 bases). The CDR3 contains 17 residues. V gave up 0 bases and J gave up 3 bases, with 15 bases separating them. CDR1 is MNHEY, CDR2 SVGEGT, per germline. The CDR3 nucleotides are TGTGCCAGCAGTTACTCCTGGCCGTACAGGGCCAATCAGCCCCAGCATTTT. It translates to CASSYSWPYRANQPQHF.

This clonotype was seen only a few times. The J gene is TRBJ2-7, the V gene TRBV7-9; TRBD1 matches 8 bases. CDR3 length equals 14 residues. Germline CDR1 SEHNR, CDR2 FQNEAQ (reference sequence). Trimming at V came to 5 bases and at J to 2 bases, leaving 5 bases not matched to a gene. For the CDR3, the DNA is TGTGCCAGCAGCCCCTCGGGACAGGCCTACGAGCAGTACTTC. Residues: CASSPSGQAYEQYF.

The chain links TRBV6-2 or TRBV6-3 to TRBJ2-7; D call uncertain. The CDR3 is made up of 12 amino acids. The germline V and J ends were trimmed by 5 bases and 5 bases, with 10 bases remaining between them. CDR1 is MNHEY, CDR2 SVGEGT, per germline. The CDR3: CASSPDADEQYV. The CDR3 nucleotides read TGTGCCAGCAGTCCCGACGCAGACGAGCAGTACGTC.

This clonotype came up a few times. The V and J genes are TRBV19 and TRBJ1-5; D gene unclear. This CDR3 comprises 13 residues. Trimming stripped 5 bases from V and 7 bases from J, with 12 bases between. The germline V gene encodes CDR1 LNHDA and CDR2 SQIVND (reference sequence). CDR3 coding DNA: TGTGCCAGTAGTGCCTCCCCTGGGCAGCCCCAGCATTTT. Its translation: CASSASPGQPQHF.